This T cell receptor (beta chain) is from a study of T-cell reconstitution after alpha-beta-depleted transplantation in children. General study results and limits: The study traced high day-60 TCRbeta diversity in some patients to surviving recipient T cells and thymic progenitors.

Unique molecular identifiers were incorporated into the prepared TCRbeta library. TCRdb re-analysed the PCR reads in MiXCR, keeping a single row per CDR3 protein. The table includes about 200,000 distinct CDR3 sequences, 5.5% to 7% detected once. This clonotype was counted at least ten times. The antigen remains unidentified. Trimming removed 4 bases at V and 0 bases at J, with 9 bases between. The CDR3 totals 14 residues. Germline-derived CDR1 and CDR2 are MGHDK and SYGVNS. The source was PBMCs, collected before TCRalphabeta/CD19-depleted stem cell transplant. The clonotype comes from a girl in the first two years of life with combined immunodeficiency, due to receive a stem cell transplant. This sequence joins TRBV25-1 and TRBJ1-1; D unresolved. The CDR3 is CASSAWGMNTEAFF. As DNA, the CDR3 is TGTGCCAGCAGTGCATGGGGTATGAACACTGAAGCTTTCTTT.